This T cell receptor beta chain stems from a study of T cell responses to AZD1222 COVID-19 vaccine. This clone has a count of ten or more. Sequencing used immunoSEQ multiplex PCR; TCRdb keeps in-frame clones, though not all of them. The sample lists under 150,000 clones, 90% to 95% occurring once. The CDR3 covers 12 residues. Deletions cut 3 bases from V and 2 bases from J, with 1 base between. Germline lookup yields CDR1 SGHTA and CDR2 FQGNSA. The TCR was taken from an adult in good health. This sample comprised peripheral blood, obtained on day 0 of AZD1222 vaccination. The rearrangement joins TRBV7-2 to TRBJ2-2, with unresolved D. DNA of the CDR3: TGTGCCAGCAGCTTCAACACCGGGGAGCTGTTTTTT. Its translation: CASSFNTGELFF.